A single sample gave rise to the 11 T cell receptor beta chains below, sequenced in a study of T cells in Graves' hyperthyroidism and ophthalmopathy. Using RNA transcripts as the source, TCR beta CDR3 regions were amplified. HTBI primers were the set used in a first-round RT-PCR of the TCR CDR3. TCRdb re-called the multiplex PCR reads through MiXCR, storing one row per CDR3 protein. The table includes roughly 500,000 distinct CDR3 sequences, over 35% detected once. The specimen was peripheral blood or thyroid tissue (not recorded which). The receptors shown here come from an adult woman with Graves' disease, either hyperthyroidism or ophthalmopathy (not recorded which).

The chain recombines TRBV7-9 with TRBJ1-2, with TRBD1 as a possible D gene (5 bases). The ends were cut back, 6 bases at V and 4 bases at J, with 15 bases in the middle. The CDR3 is made up of 14 amino acids. The V gene's germline CDR1 is SEHNR and CDR2 FQNEAQ (reference sequence). The CDR3 is CASRPAGWVYGYTF. The CDR3 nucleotides are TGTGCCAGCAGACCCGCAGGGTGGGTCTATGGCTACACCTTC.

This clonotype was seen only a few times. One junction end does not reproduce the germline sequence, and a read error may be involved. J is TRBJ2-7 and V is TRBV10-2; D may correspond to TRBD1 or TRBD2 (5 bases each). This CDR3 has 14 amino acids. CDR1 WSHSY and CDR2 SAAADI come from the germline V gene. The CDR3 sequence is CASSPRQGPYEQYF. CDR3 nucleotide sequence: TGTGCCAGCAGCCCGCGCCAGGGACCTTACGAGCAGTACTTC.

V gene TRBV11-2 combines with J gene TRBJ2-7; no clear D gene. Germline lookup yields CDR1 SGHAT and CDR2 FQNNGV. There are 15 residues in the CDR3. The ends were cut back, 3 bases at V and 6 bases at J, with 18 bases in the middle. CDR3 region: CASSFRPRRTPEQYF. In DNA form, the CDR3 reads TGTGCCAGCAGCTTTCGGCCCCGGCGAACGCCCGAGCAGTACTTC.

There are a few counts of this clonotype. The J gene is TRBJ2-7, the V gene TRBV7-3, with 8 bases lining up with TRBD1. From germline, CDR1 is SGHTA and CDR2 FQGTGA. After removal of 6 bases from V and 6 bases from J, the junction contained 13 bases not matched to a gene. The CDR3 is 15 amino acids. The CDR3 region is CASRPPDRGVGEQYF. The CDR3 coding sequence is TGTGCCAGCAGACCTCCTGACAGGGGTGTTGGCGAGCAGTACTTC.

J is TRBJ1-6 and V is TRBV29-1; TRBD1 agrees at 9 bases. The V gene end was trimmed by 6 bases and the J gene end by 10 bases; junction bases not matched to a gene: 7. This CDR3 comprises 13 residues. Looked up from germline, CDR1 is SQVTM and CDR2 is ANQGSEA. The CDR3 region is CSVPRTGVSPLHF. The CDR3 DNA reads as TGCAGCGTACCCCGGACAGGGGTCTCACCCCTCCACTTT.

The chain employs TRBV7-7 and TRBJ2-2; 10 positions match TRBD1. The CDR3 runs to 17 residues. V lost 5 bases and J lost 2; bases outside the gene matches: 8. Germline CDR1 reads SSHAT; CDR2 reads FNYEAQ (reference sequence). The CDR3 here is CASSPRGTGDNTGELFF. CDR3 nucleotides: TGTGCCAGCAGCCCACGTGGGACAGGGGACAACACCGGGGAGCTGTTTTTT.

This clonotype has at least ten counts. V usage is TRBV11-3 and J usage is TRBJ1-6; the D is unclear. Trimming pared 11 bases from V and 14 bases from J, leaving 31 bases between. Germline CDR1 and CDR2: SGHNT and YENEEA. The CDR3 covers 16 residues. The CDR3 reads CAGRHSLGRLAGTLHF. As DNA, the CDR3 is TGTGCCGGTCGACACTCCTTAGGACGGCTGGCCGGGACCCTCCACTTT.

Concerning this clonotype: Since a much larger clone is just one base distant, this may be a read error. The rearrangement joins TRBV3-1 to TRBJ1-2; TRBD1 agrees at 7 bases. Trimming removed 1 base from V and 4 bases from J; junction bases left unmatched: 3. Germline V gives CDR1 LGHDT, CDR2 YNNKEL (reference sequence). This CDR3 contains 14 residues. CDR3 protein: CASSQGQGRYGYTF. The CDR3 region has the DNA TGTGCCAGCAGCCAAGGACAGGGTCGCTATGGCTACACCTTC. Complete variable domain (other parts from reference TRBV3-1 and TRBJ1-2): DTAVSQTPKYLVTQMGNDKSIKCEQNLGHDTMYWYKQDSKKFLKIMFSYNNKELIINETVPNRFSPKSPDKAHLNLHINSLELGDSAVYFCASSQGQGRYGYTFGSGTRLTVV.

This clonotype came up many times. The chain employs TRBV12-3 or TRBV12-4 and TRBJ1-3; D gene ambiguous. This CDR3 has 12 amino acids. With 5 bases removed from V and 4 bases from J, the gap between germline ends came to 6 bases. CDR3 in amino acids: CASSPEGNTIYF. The CDR3 region has the DNA TGTGCCAGCAGTCCTGAGGGAAACACCATATATTTT.

This clonotype was seen ten or more times. This chain connects TRBV7-8 to TRBJ2-7; 11 bases line up with TRBD1. This CDR3 is 13 amino acids long. Trimming at V came to 5 bases and at J to 7 bases, leaving 4 bases not matched to a gene. Germline-derived CDR1 and CDR2 are SGHVS and FQNEAQ. The CDR3 reads CASSRDRGGEQYF. CDR3 sequence (DNA): TGTGCCAGCAGCCGGGACAGGGGGGGAGAGCAGTACTTC.

The sample holds many counts of this clonotype. The chain uses TRBV15 and TRBJ1-2; D is possibly TRBD1 (6 bases). Trimming shortened V by 3 bases and J by 3 bases, and 14 bases separated the two germline ends. The CDR3 is made up of 15 amino acids. The V gene's germline CDR1 is LNHNV and CDR2 YYDKDF (reference sequence). The CDR3 reads CATSRVRQADYGYTF. The CDR3 nucleotides are TGTGCCACCAGCAGGGTTAGACAGGCTGACTATGGCTACACCTTC.